Presented here are 14 T cell receptor beta chains from one specimen sequenced in a study of early T cells in non-severe SARS-CoV-2 infection. MiXCR, applied by TCRdb to the 5' RACE reads, yields one record per CDR3 protein. The table has approximately 26,000 distinct CDR3 sequences, over 3.5% seen once. Sample: whole blood. Every receptor here comes from an adult who was a healthcare worker with PCR-confirmed SARS-CoV-2 infection or an uninfected control (not recorded which).

This clonotype was seen more than once but under ten times. The chain joins TRBV6-6 to TRBJ2-3; possible D gene TRBD2, 6 bases. This CDR3 is built from 15 residues. Germline CDR1 is MNHNY and CDR2 is SVGAGI (reference sequence). V gave up 6 bases and J gave up 6 bases, with 19 bases separating them. The CDR3 loop reads CASSRPGRERDTQYF. The CDR3, as DNA: TGTGCCAGCAGCCGTCCGGGTCGGGAGAGGGATACGCAGTATTTT.

This clonotype was detected many times. This chain uses TRBV5-1 with TRBJ2-1, with D possibly TRBD2 on 6 matching bases. V lost 3 bases and J lost 5, with 15 bases in between. CDR1 and CDR2 from the germline V gene are SGHRS and YFSETQ. This CDR3 spans 15 amino acids. The CDR3 loop is CASSSRDSRNNEQFF. CDR3 coding DNA: TGCGCCAGCAGCTCCCGGGACTCCCGGAACAATGAGCAGTTCTTC.

A note on this clonotype: Being one base from a much bigger clone, this may be a read error. The V gene is TRBV29-1, the J gene TRBJ1-3; no definite D call. This CDR3 comprises 12 residues. The germline V gene has CDR1 SQVTM and CDR2 ANQGSEA. The CDR3 protein is CSVWTAGDTIYF. Written as DNA, the CDR3 is TGCAGCGTTTGGACCGCTGGAGACACCATATATTTT.

This clonotype showed up many times. The chain combines TRBV28 with TRBJ2-1; D might be TRBD1 or TRBD2, each matching 6 bases. The CDR3 contains 12 residues. With 5 bases removed from V and 6 bases from J, the gap between germline ends came to 8 bases. Germline V gene data show CDR1 as MDHEN and CDR2 as SYDVKM. The CDR3 loop is CASSGGPNEQFF. In DNA form, the CDR3 reads TGTGCCAGCAGTGGGGGGCCCAATGAGCAGTTCTTC.

This rearrangement joins TRBV13 to TRBJ1-3; unclear D gene. Per germline, CDR1 PRHDT and CDR2 FYEKMQ (reference sequence). Trimming took 0 bases from V and 4 from J, leaving 4 bases between them. The length of the CDR3 is 13 residues. CDR3 in DNA: TGTGCCAGCAGCTTAGGCCAGGGAAACACCATATATTTT. Its translation: CASSLGQGNTIYF.

This clonotype was found many times. The chain carries TRBV27 and TRBJ2-3; 8 bases line up with TRBD2. Looked up from germline, CDR1 is MNHEY and CDR2 is SMNVEV (reference sequence). This CDR3 has 16 amino acids. V dropped 2 bases and J dropped 8; count of bases not matched to a gene: 12. As DNA, the CDR3 is TGTGCCAGCAGTTTACTGGATAGCGGGGCCCGAGGTACGCAGTATTTT. Amino acid sequence: CASSLLDSGARGTQYF.

By share, this clonotype ranks as medium-sized (0.01 to 0.1%). The genes are TRBV11-2 and TRBJ2-3; a weak D match, TRBD1 (5 bases). This CDR3 is 17 amino acids long. Trimming stripped 1 base from V and 2 bases from J, with 16 bases between. Germline loops: CDR1 SGHAT, CDR2 FQNNGV. This CDR3 is CASSLVLQGSFTDTQYF. The CDR3 nucleotides are TGTGCCAGCAGCTTAGTTTTGCAGGGCTCCTTCACAGATACGCAGTATTTT. The entire variable domain, with the rest obtained from reference TRBV11-2 and TRBJ2-3, is as follows: EAGVAQSPRYKIIEKRQSVAFWCNPISGHATLYWYQQILGQGPKLLIQFQNNGVVDDSQLPKDRFSAERLKGVDSTLKIQPAKLEDSAVYLCASSLVLQGSFTDTQYFGPGTRLTVL.

This clonotype was seen more than once but under ten times. The chain uses TRBV20-1 and TRBJ2-3; 12 bases are a match to TRBD2. Germline values: CDR1 DFQATT, CDR2 SNEGSKA (reference sequence). The CDR3 spans 14 residues. V trimming: 5 bases; J trimming: 2 bases; junction bases outside the gene matches: 2. The CDR3 DNA sequence: TGCAGTGCTTGGACTAGCGGGGTCACAGATACGCAGTATTTT. It codes for CSAWTSGVTDTQYF.

A remark on this clonotype: Possible read error: a much larger clone is one base away. This chain joins TRBV12-3 or TRBV12-4 and TRBJ2-3; 9 nucleotides align to TRBD1. J gave up 1 base and V 5 bases, and 4 bases lay outside the gene matches. This CDR3 has 15 amino acids. The CDR3 is CASSSRTGGTDTQYF. The CDR3 nucleotides read TGTGCCAGCAGTAGCCGGACAGGGGGCACAGATACGCAGTATTTT.

This clonotype has ten or more counts. The V call is TRBV3-1, the J call TRBJ1-3, with a possible D match to TRBD1 (6 bases). This CDR3 spans 15 amino acids. V shed 1 base and J shed 10 bases, with 17 bases lying between them. Germline V gene sequence: CDR1 LGHDT, CDR2 YNNKEL (reference sequence). CDR3 residues: CASSQGGHKGETIYF. CDR3 bases: TGTGCCAGCAGCCAAGGGGGACACAAGGGAGAGACCATATATTTT.

V gene TRBV14 combines with J gene TRBJ2-2, with 11 bases identical to TRBD2. The V and J ends lost 1 base and 7 bases, in that order; junction bases with no gene match: 14. This CDR3 has 19 amino acids. CDR1 SGHDN and CDR2 FVKESK come from the germline V gene. The CDR3 region is CASSQASLAGGNVRGELFF. The CDR3 DNA reads TGTGCCAGCAGCCAAGCTTCCTTAGCGGGAGGGAACGTTCGCGGGGAGCTGTTTTTT.

This clonotype was found a few times. CDR3 sequence (DNA): TGCGCCAGCAGCCAAGGTACGGGACTCGTCTACGAGCAGTACTTC. Protein sequence: CASSQGTGLVYEQYF. The chain joins TRBV4-1 to TRBJ2-7; D perhaps matches TRBD2 (6 bases). This CDR3 region has 15 residues. CDR1 MGHRA and CDR2 YSYEKL come from the germline V gene. V lost 1 base, J lost 3 bases, and 13 bases lay in between.

This clonotype has a handful of counts. This sequence joins TRBV29-1 and TRBJ2-3; D not certain. Germline V gene lookup returns CDR1 SQVTM and CDR2 ANQGSEA. V shed 3 bases and J shed 4 bases, with 8 bases lying between them. This CDR3 contains 12 residues. Here the CDR3 reads CSVEGSADTQYF. Written as DNA, the CDR3 is TGCAGCGTTGAGGGATCTGCAGATACGCAGTATTTT.

This clonotype has a count of ten or more. The chain combines TRBV20-1 with TRBJ2-2; D gene ambiguous. Germline assignment: CDR1 DFQATT and CDR2 SNEGSKA (reference sequence). V was clipped by 1 base and J by 5 bases, with 5 bases between them. This CDR3 is built from 12 residues. The CDR3 sequence: CSARGMTGELFF. The CDR3 DNA sequence: TGCAGTGCTAGAGGGATGACCGGGGAGCTGTTTTTT.